Many counts were recorded for the clone carrying this TCR beta chain. Antigen specificity is unknown. Germline assignment: CDR1 MGHRA and CDR2 YSYEKL. This CDR3 contains 15 residues. The ends lost 1 base at V and 2 bases at J; junction bases unmatched: 4. Library preparation for TCR beta used quantitative 5'-RACE with molecular barcodes. MiXCR, run by TCRdb on the 5' RACE reads, gives a single entry per CDR3 protein. The sample lists 180,000 or so distinct CDR3 sequences; roughly 11% were seen once. These data originate in a study of CD8 T cells in ankylosing spondylitis. Study-wide results and limits: Apparently characteristic of ankylosing spondylitis blood was a TCR beta motif (about eight highly homologous variants). Both synovial fluid and blood in reactive arthritis had previously been reported to carry some motif variants.

The clonotype originates from a male donor with ankylosing spondylitis or in good health (not recorded which). Material for sequencing was blood, either unsorted or a sorted T cell fraction (not recorded which). The V call is TRBV4-1, the J call TRBJ2-7; 8 bases match TRBD2. CDR3 nucleotide sequence: TGCGCCAGCAGCCAAGCGGCTAGCGGGCCCTACGAGCAGTACTTC. The encoded protein is CASSQAASGPYEQYF.